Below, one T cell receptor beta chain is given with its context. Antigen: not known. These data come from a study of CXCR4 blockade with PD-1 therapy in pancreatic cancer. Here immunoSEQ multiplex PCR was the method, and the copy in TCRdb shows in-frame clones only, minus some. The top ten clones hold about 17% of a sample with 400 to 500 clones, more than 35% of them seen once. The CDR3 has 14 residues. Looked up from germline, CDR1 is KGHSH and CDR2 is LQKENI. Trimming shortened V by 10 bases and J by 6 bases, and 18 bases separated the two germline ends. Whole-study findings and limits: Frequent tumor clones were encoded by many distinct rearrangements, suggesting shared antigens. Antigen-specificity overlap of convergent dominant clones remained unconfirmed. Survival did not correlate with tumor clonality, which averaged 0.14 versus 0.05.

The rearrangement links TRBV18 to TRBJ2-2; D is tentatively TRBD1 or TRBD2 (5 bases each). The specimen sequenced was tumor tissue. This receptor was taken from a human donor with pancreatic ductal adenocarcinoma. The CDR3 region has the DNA TGTGCCACCCACAGAGGGGTGGGCCCCGGGGAGCTGTTTTTT. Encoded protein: CATHRGVGPGELFF.